This is a list of T cell receptor beta chains from one sample in a study of T cells in Graves' hyperthyroidism and ophthalmopathy. TCRdb re-derived calls from the multiplex PCR reads in MiXCR, one entry per CDR3 protein. This repertoire shows 500,000 to 650,000 distinct CDR3 sequences, roughly 15% found once; its top ten account for approximately 13%. The sequenced material came from blood. The source is a woman between 45 and 65 years old with Graves' ophthalmopathy. The CDR3 runs from the conserved cysteine through the conserved F or W. Each record gives: J gene, CDR3 length, V gene, CDR3 protein.

>TRBJ1-5|14|TRBV11-2
CASSLDRGNQPQHF
>TRBJ2-2|16|TRBV9
CASSVAGRRNTGELFF
>TRBJ2-7|15|TRBV4-1
CASSQVWQGGHEQYF
>TRBJ2-5|17|TRBV19
CASSIKLAGVVRETQYF
>TRBJ2-1|16|TRBV12-3/TRBV12-4
CASSWRAGGSQNEQFF
>TRBJ2-6|18|TRBV4-1
CASSQFLSGFGGANVLTF
>TRBJ1-6|14|TRBV15
CATDPGATNSPLHF
>TRBJ2-1|15|TRBV7-2
CASSFFLGGENEQFF
>TRBJ2-7|15|TRBV30
CAWSVRGLALAEQYF
>TRBJ2-1|17|TRBV6-2/TRBV6-3
CASSYAGGRVGLNEQFF
>TRBJ1-2|11|TRBV2
CASSDRHGYTF
>TRBJ2-1|13|TRBV6-2/TRBV6-3
CASSYGQHNEQFF
>TRBJ2-1|15|TRBV5-1
CASSLRATSYNEQFF
>TRBJ2-2|12|TRBV19
CASSIGRRELFF
>TRBJ1-5|14|TRBV7-6
CASSEGRNNQPQHF
>TRBJ1-5|15|TRBV15
CATSRDRVVNQPQHF
>TRBJ1-1|12|TRBV15
CATSGSGYEAFF
>TRBJ2-5|14|TRBV7-9
CASSPRQDQETQYF
>TRBJ2-1|16|TRBV4-1
CASSQDNSGSLYEQFF
>TRBJ2-1|16|TRBV7-7
CASSQGPHPLNNEQFF
>TRBJ2-1|15|TRBV18
CASSPPGQLYNEQFF
>TRBJ2-4|14|TRBV7-8
CASSFRTGSNIQYF
>TRBJ2-7|15|TRBV6-1
CASSGVRVTTHEQYF
>TRBJ2-7|17|TRBV7-2
CASSLAGQSGNIYEQYF
>TRBJ2-7|12|TRBV27
CATRQGSHEQYF
>TRBJ1-5|14|TRBV28
CASSSQGPLVTQHF
>TRBJ2-7|18|TRBV27
CASSLTTTIGTGSYEQYF
>TRBJ2-5|17|TRBV7-8
CASSLPTTSSGRASKYF
>TRBJ2-3|14|TRBV27
CASRRGGPTDTQYF
>TRBJ1-3|15|TRBV20-1
CSAKGPGIGGNTIYF
>TRBJ1-5|13|TRBV28
CASSFMLNQPQHF
>TRBJ1-4|13|TRBV18
CASFLSAGEKLFF
>TRBJ2-3|16|TRBV2
CASSVLAGVGTDTQYF
>TRBJ2-1|16|TRBV19
CASSIVGAGEVDEQFF
>TRBJ2-7|13|TRBV18
CASSPTRPYEQYF
>TRBJ2-1|13|TRBV20-1
CSARLAGGYEQFF
>TRBJ1-2|15|TRBV6-2/TRBV6-3
CASSNPPQGSYGYTF
>TRBJ2-3|14|TRBV10-3
CAISDGLYTDTQYF
>TRBJ2-7|14|TRBV19
CASTPPDRAYEQYF
>TRBJ2-3|17|TRBV6-5
CASSYPLGRESTDTQYF
>TRBJ2-5|16|TRBV28
CASSHSRGASQETQYF